The clone carrying this T cell receptor (beta chain) was counted only a few times. Its antigen is not known. TCRdb re-derived calls from the reads in MiXCR, one entry per CDR3 protein. The table has about 47,000 distinct CDR3 sequences, roughly 19% seen once. This sample is drawn from a study of T cell repertoires in cytomegalovirus infection. Study details: Epitope selection comprised recently identified HLA-C-restricted CMV epitopes and well-studied HLA-B-restricted CMV epitopes. Based on public TCR beta signatures, there were indications of CMV infection and of a matching HLA type. Broader study findings: CMV carriers having the relevant HLA were flagged by cumulative public TCR beta family frequency. Ex vivo, HLA-C-restricted CMV-specific TCR beta clonotypes prevailed over the rest of the response.

Germline CDR1 SGDLS, CDR2 YYNGEE. V was trimmed by 3 bases and J by 0 bases, leaving 11 bases between them. This CDR3 is 15 amino acids long. This TCR was sampled from a human donor in good health (CMV status not recorded). Some clones in this sample may be carry-over from other donors' samples. The sample here was CD8+ T cells from cultured PBMCs, taken from culture after CMV antigen stimulation. V and J are TRBV9 and TRBJ2-3; tentative D call: TRBD2 (6 bases). In DNA form, the CDR3 reads TGTGCCAGCAGCGGAAGGACTACTAGCACAGATACGCAGTATTTT. Its protein is CASSGRTTSTDTQYF.